This is a list of T cell receptor beta chains from one sample in a study of cytomegalovirus exposure and HLA in healthy donors. TCRdb keeps only in-frame clones here, not all; method: immunoSEQ multiplex PCR. The sample includes about 130,000 clones, 75% of them seen just once. The sample comprised PBMCs. All receptors derive from a man under 40 in good health and CMV-seronegative. CDR3s include the opening cysteine and the closing phenylalanine or tryptophan. The order of the fields is J gene, clone size, D gene, V gene, CDR3 protein, CDR3 DNA. A D gene is named only where the DNA matches it firmly. Expanded clones get a size class; other rows say once, few or many, or leave the size out.

>TRBJ2-2|few|.|TRBV5-6
CASSLVGPGELFF
TGTGCCAGCAGCTTGGTTGGGCCCGGGGAGCTGTTTTTT
>TRBJ1-3|.|.|TRBV9
CAHGISANTIYF
TGTGCCCATGGCATTAGCGCAAACACCATATATTTT
>TRBJ2-5|few|.|TRBV7-2
CASSFQAGSQETQYF
TGTGCCAGCAGCTTTCAGGCGGGTAGTCAAGAGACCCAGTACTTC
>TRBJ2-2|.|TRBD2|TRBV4-1
CASSQGFGGLAGGYTGELFF
TGCGCCAGCAGCCAAGGGTTCGGTGGACTAGCGGGGGGTTACACCGGGGAGCTGTTTTTT
>TRBJ2-1|.|.|TRBV6-5
CASSYNAPLDNEQFF
TGTGCCAGCAGTTACAATGCGCCTCTGGACAATGAGCAGTTCTTC
>TRBJ1-5|.|TRBD1|TRBV7-2
CASSLGQGANQPQHF
TGTGCCAGCAGCTTAGGGCAGGGGGCGAATCAGCCCCAGCATTTT
>TRBJ1-1|few|.|TRBV28
CASSPYSTEAFF
TGTGCCAGCAGTCCGTACAGCACTGAAGCTTTCTTT
>TRBJ1-2|.|TRBD1|TRBV5-1
CASSSGGNYGYTF
TGCGCCAGCAGCTCAGGGGGCAACTATGGCTACACCTTC
>TRBJ2-7|.|.|TRBV6-5
CASSSDDTGLGEQYF
TGTGCCAGCAGTTCCGACGATACAGGGTTGGGAGAGCAGTACTTC
>TRBJ2-7|few|.|TRBV7-8
CASSPRESSYEQYF
TGTGCCAGCAGCCCCCGCGAGAGCTCCTACGAGCAGTACTTC
>TRBJ2-1|.|.|TRBV19
CASSIEGGLTQFF
TGTGCCAGTAGTATAGAGGGGGGTCTAACGCAGTTCTTC
>TRBJ2-7|.|TRBD2|TRBV2
CASRPLAGGDYGEQYF
TGTGCCAGCAGACCCTTAGCGGGGGGGGATTACGGCGAGCAGTACTTC
>TRBJ2-3|.|TRBD2|TRBV28
CASSLGALAGGRADTQYF
TGTGCCAGCAGTTTAGGGGCGCTAGCGGGAGGAAGAGCAGATACGCAGTATTTT
>TRBJ1-4|few|TRBD1|TRBV5-1
CASSVDRGVGEKLFF
TGCGCCAGCAGCGTGGACAGGGGGGTTGGAGAAAAACTGTTTTTT
>TRBJ1-5|.|TRBD1|TRBV19
CASSGDRVQPQHF
TGTGCCAGTAGTGGGGACAGGGTTCAGCCCCAGCATTTT
>TRBJ1-3|medium-sized|TRBD1|TRBV6-1
CASSTGQSGNTIYF
TGTGCCAGCAGTACGGGACAGTCTGGAAACACCATATATTTT
>TRBJ2-7|.|TRBD2|TRBV6-1
CASSALAGSSYEQYF
TGTGCCAGCAGTGCACTAGCGGGGAGCTCCTACGAGCAGTACTTC
>TRBJ2-5|.|TRBD2|TRBV11-1
CASSHTSEGETQYF
TGTGCCAGCAGCCATACTAGCGAGGGAGAGACCCAGTACTTC
>TRBJ1-5|.|.|TRBV27
CASSFRSRGDRNQPQHF
TGTGCCAGCAGTTTTAGATCCAGGGGTGATCGCAATCAGCCCCAGCATTTT
>TRBJ1-2|.|.|TRBV6-5
CASKRAGGYGYTF
TGTGCCAGCAAAAGGGCAGGAGGATATGGCTACACCTTC
>TRBJ2-3|.|TRBD2|TRBV10-3
CAISESPGTSGGSTDTQYF
TGTGCCATCAGTGAGTCCCCGGGGACTAGCGGTGGGTCCACAGATACGCAGTATTTT
>TRBJ2-2|.|TRBD1|TRBV28
CASSPTPGTGANRNTGELFF
TGTGCCAGCAGTCCAACGCCCGGGACAGGGGCGAATAGGAACACCGGGGAGCTGTTTTTT
>TRBJ1-3|.|.|TRBV7-6
CASSLTGSSGNTIYF
TGTGCCAGCAGCCTAACAGGGAGCTCTGGAAACACCATATATTTT
>TRBJ1-1|.|.|TRBV7-8
CASSPTVFTEAFF
TGTGCCAGCAGCCCGACAGTTTTCACTGAAGCTTTCTTT
>TRBJ1-1|.|.|TRBV5-6
CASTSRWGPRTEAFF
TGTGCCAGCACCTCCCGGTGGGGGCCTAGAACTGAAGCTTTCTTT
>TRBJ2-7|.|.|TRBV27
CASSLTAGKNEQYF
TGTGCCAGCAGTTTAACTGCGGGTAAAAACGAGCAGTACTTC
>TRBJ2-7|few|.|TRBV7-9
CASSLVMGEGKDSYEQYF
TGTGCCAGCAGCTTAGTTATGGGTGAGGGAAAGGACTCCTACGAGCAGTACTTC
>TRBJ1-2|.|TRBD1|TRBV27
CATRPTGGWGYTF
TGTGCCACCCGACCGACAGGGGGCTGGGGCTACACCTTC
>TRBJ1-2|.|.|TRBV6-5
CASSYSFGNYGYTF
TGTGCCAGCAGTTACTCGTTCGGTAACTATGGCTACACCTTC
>TRBJ1-5|.|.|TRBV5-4
CASSSDPNQPQHF
TGTGCCAGCAGCTCAGATCCTAATCAGCCCCAGCATTTT
>TRBJ2-7|.|TRBD1|TRBV19
CASSGQGYEQYF
TGTGCCAGTAGTGGACAGGGATACGAGCAGTACTTC
>TRBJ2-2|.|TRBD2|TRBV28
CASRGGSVGELFF
TGTGCCAGCAGGGGCGGGAGTGTCGGGGAGCTGTTTTTT
>TRBJ2-5|once|TRBD2|TRBV7-9
CASSLVSGRTETQYF
TGTGCCAGCAGCTTAGTAAGCGGGAGAACTGAGACCCAGTACTTC
>TRBJ2-7|once|TRBD2|TRBV27
CATMGLATSYEQYF
TGTGCCACTATGGGACTAGCGACGTCCTACGAGCAGTACTTC
>TRBJ2-1|.|TRBD2|TRBV7-9
CASTVGLAIGEQFF
TGTGCCAGCACCGTGGGACTAGCGATCGGTGAGCAGTTCTTC
>TRBJ2-5|.|TRBD1|TRBV30
CAYRTDHRGRGETQYF
TGTGCCTATCGGACTGATCACAGGGGGCGCGGGGAGACCCAGTACTTC
>TRBJ2-6|.|.|TRBV9
CASSGGANRISGANVLTF
TGTGCCAGCAGCGGCGGGGCCAATAGGATATCTGGGGCCAACGTCCTGACTTTC
>TRBJ2-7|once|TRBD1|TRBV6-1
CASRDRVYEQYF
TGTGCCAGCAGAGACAGGGTCTACGAGCAGTACTTC
>TRBJ1-5|.|.|TRBV2
CASSETDSNQPQHF
TGTGCCAGCAGTGAAACAGACAGCAATCAGCCCCAGCATTTT
>TRBJ2-2|.|.|TRBV27
CASRTGLVNTGELFF
TGTGCCAGCAGGACGGGACTTGTAAACACCGGGGAGCTGTTTTTT
>TRBJ1-1|.|TRBD1|TRBV7-9
CASSPERFNSGQLYF
TGTGCCAGCAGCCCAGAACGCTTTAATTCGGGACAGCTATATTTT
>TRBJ2-7|.|.|TRBV6-5
CASSYSGLASYEQYF
TGTGCCAGCAGTTACTCCGGGCTAGCGTCTTACGAGCAGTACTTC
>TRBJ2-3|.|TRBD1|TRBV6-4
CASSASPGGDADTQYF
TGTGCCAGCAGTGCCAGCCCAGGGGGCGATGCAGATACGCAGTATTTT
>TRBJ2-7|.|.|TRBV6-5
CASSYGSDINYEQYF
TGTGCCAGCAGTTACGGTTCGGACATAAACTACGAGCAGTACTTC
>TRBJ1-5|.|.|TRBV7-2
CASSLVGEGNQPQHF
TGTGCCAGCAGCTTAGTTGGTGAGGGCAATCAGCCCCAGCATTTT